This T cell receptor beta chain was identified during a study of blood T cells in healthy people across ages. Study background: Template switching retrieved approximately one barcoded beta molecule for each two T cells.

In regard to this clonotype: A much larger clonotype is one base distant, so this may be a read error.

PCR was performed a second time for roughly 6 to 12 cycles using a sample-barcoded 5' primer and a J-beta primer mix. TCRdb re-called the 5' RACE reads with MiXCR, one entry per CDR3 protein. The sample yields roughly 1.6 million distinct CDR3 sequences, roughly a third seen once. With V trimmed by 7 bases and J by 4 bases, 9 bases remained unmatched. The CDR3 totals 14 residues. In germline, CDR1 is SQVTM, CDR2 ANQGSEA. V usage is TRBV29-1 and J usage is TRBJ1-2, with TRBD1 matching over 10 bases. The source is a young woman in good health. The specimen was blood. The CDR3 DNA reads as TGCAGCGCTGGACAGGGGGGGCTAAGCTATGGCTACACCTTC. Protein: CSAGQGGLSYGYTF.